A single sample is the source of the 25 T cell receptor beta chains below, sequenced in a study of blood T cell repertoires in COVID-19. The protocol was immunoSEQ multiplex PCR, while the TCRdb copy is restricted to in-frame clones and leaves out a portion. The sample has about 250,000 clones; over 80% are singletons. Source material: peripheral blood. All receptors derive from a man aged 35 to 55 with acute or convalescent COVID-19.

This clone occurred a few times. V is TRBV6-1 and J is TRBJ2-7; 7 bases match TRBD2. Germline-derived CDR1 and CDR2 are MNHNS and SASEGT. The V and J ends lost 2 bases and 1 base, in that order; junction bases with no gene match: 14. The CDR3 sequence is 18 residues long. The CDR3 DNA is TGTGCCAGCAGTGAACGACTAGCCCATATTCTCGGGTCCTACGAGCAGTACTTC. Residues: CASSERLAHILGSYEQYF.

This chain connects TRBV5-1 to TRBJ1-1, with D perhaps TRBD1 (5 bases). Germline V lookup: CDR1 SGHRS, CDR2 YFSETQ. V lost 3 bases, J lost 5 bases, and 17 bases lay in between. The length of the CDR3 is 15 residues. For the CDR3, the DNA is TGCGCCAGCAGCTCTAGCGGGGCGAGGGGTACTGAAGCTTTCTTT. Translated: CASSSSGARGTEAFF.

Of note for this clone: Other DNA sequences from this sample encode an identical CDR3 as well. The chain has TRBV7-8 and TRBJ1-3, with D maybe TRBD1 (6 bases). This CDR3 spans 15 amino acids. Germline lookup yields CDR1 SGHVS and CDR2 FQNEAQ. V gave up 1 base and J gave up 0 bases, with 7 bases separating them. This chain's CDR3 is CASSLGTVSGNTIYF. The CDR3 DNA reads as TGTGCCAGCAGCTTAGGGACAGTCTCTGGAAACACCATATATTTT.

In DNA, the CDR3 is TGTGCCAGCAGCTTAGCTCAGAACAGGGGTACGCAGTATTTT. It translates to CASSLAQNRGTQYF. The chain uses TRBV7-2 and TRBJ2-3; 7 bases are a match to TRBD1. The germline V gene encodes CDR1 SGHTA and CDR2 FQGNSA. V shed 0 bases and J 8 bases; nucleotides not matched to a gene: 5. This CDR3 has 14 amino acids.

The gene calls are TRBV6-5 and TRBJ1-2; D not resolved. The V and J ends lost 5 bases and 8 bases respectively, with 18 bases between them. This CDR3 has 14 amino acids. Germline CDR1 MNHEY, CDR2 SVGAGI. The DNA for the CDR3 is TGTGCCAGCAGTCCGAGCGGTGGAGGGAGCGGCTACACCTTC. Translating gives CASSPSGGGSGYTF.

The V gene is TRBV28, the J gene TRBJ1-1, with 8 bases fitting TRBD1. This CDR3 spans 15 amino acids. V shed 6 bases, J shed 1 base, and the junction held 7 bases outside the gene matches. Per the germline V gene, CDR1 is MDHEN and CDR2 is SYDVKM. The CDR3 spells CASSVRGLGNTEAFF. For the CDR3, the DNA is TGTGCCAGCAGCGTCAGGGGGCTGGGGAACACTGAAGCTTTCTTT.

The genes are TRBV7-9 and TRBJ1-2; D may be TRBD1 (6 bases). V was pared by 4 bases and J by 5 bases, with 14 bases between. Germline V gene data show CDR1 as SEHNR and CDR2 as FQNEAQ (reference sequence). The CDR3 runs 14 residues. The DNA of the CDR3 is TGTGCCAGCAGCTCTATAGAGGACAGATATGGCTACACCTTC. It codes for CASSSIEDRYGYTF.

The rearrangement links TRBV6-5 to TRBJ1-1; a possible D gene is TRBD1 (6 bases). Germline V lookup: CDR1 MNHEY, CDR2 SVGAGI. The CDR3 has 13 amino acids. V lost 4 bases to trimming and J lost 6 bases, with 12 bases between them. CDR3 in amino acids: CASSSTGHSEAFF. In nucleotides, the CDR3 is TGTGCCAGCAGTTCTACAGGGCACTCTGAAGCTTTCTTT.

The gene calls are TRBV7-2 and TRBJ2-5; 10 bases fit TRBD2. Unmatched junction bases numbered 9, after V lost 3 bases and J lost 5 bases. This CDR3 is 16 amino acids long. Per germline, CDR1 SGHTA and CDR2 FQGNSA. CDR3 sequence reads: CASSFNGGAGGETQYF. CDR3 nucleotide sequence: TGTGCCAGCAGCTTCAACGGGGGAGCGGGAGGGGAGACCCAGTACTTC.

The V and J genes are TRBV6-5 and TRBJ2-7; 7 bases match TRBD1. This CDR3 spans 12 amino acids. Germline V gene data show CDR1 as MNHEY and CDR2 as SVGAGI. CDR3 amino acids: CASRDSFYEQYF. Written as DNA, the CDR3 is TGTGCTAGCCGGGACAGCTTCTACGAGCAGTACTTC.

The chain is built from TRBV29-1 and TRBJ2-1, with 10 bases that match TRBD2. Losses at the gene ends were 2 bases for V and 6 bases for J; bases not matched to a gene: 10. Per the germline V gene, CDR1 is SQVTM and CDR2 is ANQGSEA. The CDR3 has 16 amino acids. CDR3 protein: CSVETLIGLAVNEQFF. CDR3 coding DNA: TGCAGCGTTGAAACCCTGATCGGACTAGCGGTCAATGAGCAGTTCTTC.

This chain connects TRBV18 to TRBJ2-5; weak D call: TRBD1 (7 bases). The CDR3 runs to 15 residues. Germline-derived CDR1 and CDR2 are KGHSH and LQKENI. Trimming shortened V by 2 bases and J by 5 bases, and 15 bases separated the two germline ends. The CDR3 here is CASSPGGTATETQYF. The DNA for the CDR3 is TGTGCCAGCTCACCAGGAGGGACAGCGACGGAGACCCAGTACTTC. Complete variable domain (other parts from reference TRBV18 and TRBJ2-5): NAGVMQNPRHLVRRRGQEARLRCSPMKGHSHVYWYRQLPEEGLKFMVYLQKENIIDESGMPKERFSAEFPKEGPSILRIQQVVRGDSAAYFCASSPGGTATETQYFGPGTRLLVL.

The chain joins TRBV10-1 to TRBJ2-2; unclear D gene. The CDR3 length is 14 residues. V lost 0 bases to trimming and J lost 4 bases, with 6 bases between them. Germline V gives CDR1 WNHNN, CDR2 SYGVQD (reference sequence). As DNA, the CDR3 is TGCGCCAGCAGTGAGTCGATCAGCACCGGGGAGCTGTTTTTT. Translated: CASSESISTGELFF.

This clone turned up a few times. This chain's CDR3 is CASRYGGNTGELFF. Written as DNA, the CDR3 is TGTGCCAGCAGATACGGGGGGAACACCGGGGAGCTGTTTTTT. The chain joins TRBV7-8 to TRBJ2-2; perhaps TRBD2 as D (6 bases). Germline V CDR1 and CDR2: SGHVS, FQNEAQ. This CDR3 has 14 residues. Trimming stripped 6 bases from V and 1 base from J, with 9 bases between. Full variable domain (missing parts from reference TRBV7-8 and TRBJ2-2): GAGVSQSPRYKVAKRGQDVALRCDPISGHVSLFWYQQALGQGPEFLTYFQNEAQLDKSGLPSDRFFAERPEGSVSTLKIQRTQQEDSAVYLCASRYGGNTGELFFGEGSRLTVL.

This clone was observed a few times. The genes are TRBV7-9 and TRBJ2-7; possible D gene TRBD2, 7 bases. This CDR3 is 14 amino acids long. CDR1 SEHNR and CDR2 FQNEAQ come from the germline V gene (reference sequence). V lost 4 bases and J 10 bases, leaving 20 bases between the germline ends. This CDR3 reads CASSSRGDGGDQYF. The DNA of the CDR3 is TGTGCCAGCAGCTCTCGGGGGGACGGGGGCGATCAGTACTTC.

This clone was observed a handful of times. The rearrangement uses TRBV29-1 and TRBJ2-7, with 8 bases fitting TRBD1. Trimming took 7 bases from V and 2 from J; bases not matched to a gene: 7. This CDR3 comprises 13 residues. Germline V lookup: CDR1 SQVTM, CDR2 ANQGSEA. The CDR3 spells CSGATGDPYEQYF. The DNA for the CDR3 is TGCAGCGGTGCGACAGGGGATCCCTACGAGCAGTACTTC.

This rearrangement joins TRBV6-4 to TRBJ1-3, with 7 bases fitting TRBD1. The J segment lost 1 base and the V segment lost 10 bases, leaving 7 bases of the junction unmatched. CDR3 length: 14 amino acids. The germline CDR1 and CDR2 sequences are MRHNA and SNTAGT. The CDR3 is CAIKPTGSGNTIYF. Written as DNA, the CDR3 is TGTGCCATCAAGCCGACAGGGTCTGGAAACACCATATATTTT.

This chain joins TRBV30 and TRBJ2-2, with TRBD1 matching 7 bases. CDR3 size: 16 residues. Trimming cost V 2 bases and J 0 bases; bases outside gene matches: 6. Germline CDR1 is GTSNPN and CDR2 is SVGIG (reference sequence). CDR3 sequence reads: CAWSPHRGSNTGELFF. CDR3 DNA sequence: TGTGCCTGGAGTCCTCACAGGGGATCGAACACCGGGGAGCTGTTTTTT.

V and J are TRBV30 and TRBJ1-4; D possibly corresponds to TRBD1 (5 bases). Deletions cut 4 bases from V and 8 bases from J, with 14 bases between. CDR1 is GTSNPN, CDR2 SVGIG, per germline (reference sequence). This CDR3 has 13 amino acids. In nucleotides, the CDR3 is TGTGCCTGGACCCCTCAGGGTGTGGAAAAACTGTTTTTT. Translated, it gives CAWTPQGVEKLFF.

The chain is built from TRBV29-1 and TRBJ2-3; TRBD1 matches at 8 bases. The V gene end was trimmed by 0 bases and the J gene end by 4 bases; junction bases not matched to a gene: 21. Germline CDR1 reads SQVTM; CDR2 reads ANQGSEA. The CDR3 runs 20 residues. The DNA of the CDR3 is TGCAGCGTTGAAGATCAGGGGGCTGACACAGGGGCCCAGGATCCAGATACGCAGTATTTT. Protein: CSVEDQGADTGAQDPDTQYF.

The chain combines TRBV10-2 with TRBJ1-5; 12 bases agree with TRBD1. Germline-derived CDR1 and CDR2 are WSHSY and SAAADI. The V gene end was trimmed by 8 bases and the J gene end by 1 base; junction bases not matched to a gene: 9. There are 17 residues in the CDR3. The CDR3 protein is CASWPGTGGRSNQPQHF. The CDR3 bases are TGCGCCAGCTGGCCCGGGACAGGGGGCAGAAGCAATCAGCCCCAGCATTTT.

The chain has TRBV5-1 and TRBJ1-6; 7 nucleotides match TRBD1. The CDR3 spans 15 residues. Germline trimming cut 2 bases from V and 7 bases from J; bases unmatched to any gene: 6. Germline V gene data show CDR1 as SGHRS and CDR2 as YFSETQ. For the CDR3, the DNA is TGCGCCAGCAGCTTTAACCGGGACAGAAATTCACCCCTCCACTTT. Its protein is CASSFNRDRNSPLHF.

The chain recombines TRBV6-2 or TRBV6-3 with TRBJ1-1, with 9 bases identical to TRBD1. V shed 4 bases and J 5 bases; nucleotides not matched to a gene: 8. CDR1 MNHEY and CDR2 SVGEGT come from the germline V gene. This CDR3 is 15 amino acids long. CDR3 loop: CASSWDRAGVTEAFF. The CDR3 region has the DNA TGTGCCAGCAGTTGGGACAGGGCGGGGGTGACTGAAGCTTTCTTT.

This chain uses TRBV29-1 with TRBJ2-7; 7 bases agree with TRBD1. In germline, CDR1 is SQVTM, CDR2 ANQGSEA. CDR3 length: 13 residues. Trimming at V came to 6 bases and at J to 3 bases, leaving 8 bases not matched to a gene. The CDR3 coding sequence is TGCAGCGTAGAGACAGGGTACGGCTACGAGCAGTACTTC. Amino acid sequence: CSVETGYGYEQYF.

The rearrangement links TRBV30 to TRBJ1-3; 7 positions match TRBD1. The CDR3 spans 16 residues. The V segment lost 2 bases and the J segment 0 bases; nucleotides outside the gene matches: 7. Germline V CDR1 and CDR2: GTSNPN, SVGIG (reference sequence). Written as DNA, the CDR3 is TGTGCCTGGAGTTACGGGACAGCAATCTCTGGAAACACCATATATTTT. Translation gives CAWSYGTAISGNTIYF.